The rows below give T cell receptor beta chains drawn from one sample of a study of T cell responses to AZD1222 COVID-19 vaccine. Clones were read by immunoSEQ multiplex PCR, and TCRdb kept only the in-frame ones, dropping some. This sample carries about 160,000 clones, over 75% of them seen once, and the ten largest clones take about 6.9%. Here the sequenced sample was peripheral blood, taken on day 0 of AZD1222 vaccination. These receptors were taken from an adult in good health. CDR3s include the opening cysteine and the closing phenylalanine or tryptophan. A D gene is named only where the DNA matches it firmly. A row's size may be missing; if present it is once, few, many or a size class.

abundance	v_gene	d_gene	j_gene	CDR3nt	CDR3aa
-	TRBV28	-	TRBJ1-1	TGTGCCAGCAGGCAGATACAGGGTGGGGTCACTGAAGCTTTCTTT	CASRQIQGGVTEAFF
-	TRBV9	TRBD1	TRBJ2-2	TGTGCCAGCAGCGAAGGGAGGGACAGGGGCCGTACCGGGGAGCTGTTTTTT	CASSEGRDRGRTGELFF
-	TRBV29-1	TRBD1	TRBJ1-5	TGCAGCGTTGATTCTCCAGGGGGGCAGCCCCAGCATTTT	CSVDSPGGQPQHF
-	TRBV4-2	-	TRBJ1-2	TGTGCCAGCAGCCCCCCGGGGTACTATGGCTACACCTTC	CASSPPGYYGYTF
-	TRBV7-8	-	TRBJ2-6	TGTGCCAGCGACCTGAGCTCTGGGGCCAACGTCCTGACTTTC	CASDLSSGANVLTF
-	TRBV5-1	-	TRBJ1-1	TGCGCCAGCAGCCCCCCAGGCGCAGACACTGAAGCTTTCTTT	CASSPPGADTEAFF
few	TRBV29-1	-	TRBJ1-5	TGCAGCGCGTCGGGGGGGGCGAATAGCAATCAGCCCCAGCATTTT	CSASGGANSNQPQHF
once	TRBV6-5	TRBD1	TRBJ1-4	TGTGCCAGCAGAGACAGGGACCTGAATGAAAAACTGTTTTTT	CASRDRDLNEKLFF
-	TRBV4-3	-	TRBJ1-2	TGCGCCAGCAGCCAAACAACTTTAGTCCTTGGCTACACCTTC	CASSQTTLVLGYTF
-	TRBV6-4	-	TRBJ2-1	TGTGCCAGCAGTGACCAGGCGAGCTCCTACAATGAGCAGTTCTTC	CASSDQASSYNEQFF
-	TRBV28	-	TRBJ1-1	TGTGCCAGCTCTTACGGGTCTGAAGCTTTCTTT	CASSYGSEAFF
-	TRBV27	-	TRBJ2-5	TGTGCCAGCAGCCCCGAGAGGGAAGAGACCCAGTACTTC	CASSPEREETQYF
-	TRBV18	-	TRBJ2-2	TGTGCCAGCTCACCGGGAGGCACCGGGGAGCTGTTTTTT	CASSPGGTGELFF
-	TRBV6-6	-	TRBJ2-7	TGTGCCAGCAGTTCCTCGGACAGCTACGAGCAGTACTTC	CASSSSDSYEQYF
-	TRBV19	TRBD2	TRBJ2-1	TGTGCCAGTAGCCAGGGACTAGCGATCAATGAGCAGTTCTTC	CASSQGLAINEQFF
-	TRBV5-4	-	TRBJ2-3	TGTGCCAGCAGCCCCTCAGGGGTTCTTGATACGCAGTATTTT	CASSPSGVLDTQYF
-	TRBV10-3	-	TRBJ2-7	TGTGCCATCAGTGAGTTTACAGGGAGCTCCTACGAGCAGTACTTC	CAISEFTGSSYEQYF
-	TRBV19	-	TRBJ2-1	TGTGCCAGTAGTATAGTCGGAGGGGCGAATGAGCAGTTCTTC	CASSIVGGANEQFF
once	TRBV4-1	TRBD1	TRBJ1-2	TGCGCCAGCAGCCAAGAACCGACAGGGTTCGGCTATGGCTACACCTTC	CASSQEPTGFGYGYTF
-	TRBV6-1	-	TRBJ1-2	TGTGCCAGCAGTGAGGGCCAGGGGTTTAGTGGCTACACCTTC	CASSEGQGFSGYTF
-	TRBV7-9	-	TRBJ1-1	TGTGCCAGCGCCTCTATGAACATGGAAGCTTTCTTT	CASASMNMEAFF
-	TRBV23-1	-	TRBJ2-2	TGCGCCAGCAGTCACCCCTGGACAGCCGCGAACACCGGGGAGCTGTTTTTT	CASSHPWTAANTGELFF
-	TRBV18	-	TRBJ2-5	TGTGCCAGCTCACCATTCCCCAGATCACAAGAGACCCAGTACTTC	CASSPFPRSQETQYF
-	TRBV3-1/TRBV3-2	-	TRBJ1-2	TGTGCCAGCAGCCAAGATTCGGCTGACTACACCTTC	CASSQDSADYTF
-	TRBV11-2	-	TRBJ2-5	TGTGCCAGCAGCTTAGCGTCTACACAAGAGACCCAGTACTTC	CASSLASTQETQYF
-	TRBV6-5	-	TRBJ1-2	TGTGCCAGCAGTTACTCGGCCAGGGTAAAGGGTGGCTACACCTTC	CASSYSARVKGGYTF
-	TRBV19	TRBD1	TRBJ2-5	TGTGCCAGTAGTATGTCCCAGACAGGGGGTTTCGGAGAGACCCAGTACTTC	CASSMSQTGGFGETQYF
once	TRBV9	TRBD1	TRBJ2-5	TGTGCCAGCAGCCCTCGAGACAGGGGGTACCAAGAGACCCAGTACTTC	CASSPRDRGYQETQYF
-	TRBV18	TRBD1	TRBJ1-5	TGTGCCAGCTCACCGGGGACAGGGGGCTACTTGGGGAATCAGCCCCAGCATTTT	CASSPGTGGYLGNQPQHF
once	TRBV9	-	TRBJ1-5	TGTGCCAGCAGCCCGGTGGGGGGGGGCAATCAGCCCCAGCATTTT	CASSPVGGGNQPQHF
-	TRBV4-2	TRBD1	TRBJ2-1	TGTGCCAGCAGCCAACCGAGGACAGGTTGGACCAACAATGAGCAGTTCTTC	CASSQPRTGWTNNEQFF
few	TRBV7-9	TRBD1	TRBJ2-3	TGTGCCAGCAGCCCAGGACAGGGGAGAGATACGCAGTATTTT	CASSPGQGRDTQYF
-	TRBV20-1	-	TRBJ2-7	TGCAGTGCTAGACAGGTCGGCGAGCAGTACTTC	CSARQVGEQYF
few	TRBV5-5	-	TRBJ1-6	TGTGCCAGCAGCTTGGCTGTCAGGGTGGATTCACCCCTCCACTTT	CASSLAVRVDSPLHF
-	TRBV2	-	TRBJ1-6	TGTGCCAGCAGTGGGACAGCGAGCTCCTATAATTCACCCCTCCACTTT	CASSGTASSYNSPLHF
-	TRBV6-1	-	TRBJ2-7	TGTGCCAGCAGTGAAACGGGACACCCATACGAGCAGTACTTC	CASSETGHPYEQYF
-	TRBV5-1	-	TRBJ1-6	TGCGCCAGCAGCTTGGCGCAGGGCGCTAATTCACCCCTCCACTTT	CASSLAQGANSPLHF
-	TRBV29-1	-	TRBJ1-6	TGCAGCGTGGGGGCGGGAAGGGATTCACCCCTCCACTTT	CSVGAGRDSPLHF
-	TRBV6-6	-	TRBJ1-2	TGTGCCAGCAGTTACGGGGGCTACACCTTC	CASSYGGYTF
-	TRBV10-2	-	TRBJ1-4	TGCGCCAGCAGAAGGGCTGCTAATGAAAAACTGTTTTTT	CASRRAANEKLFF
-	TRBV5-6	TRBD1	TRBJ2-1	TGTGCCAGCAGCAACCGGGACAGGGGGCCCAATGAGCAGTTCTTC	CASSNRDRGPNEQFF
-	TRBV6-5	-	TRBJ1-3	TGTGCCAGCAGCCCGTTCTCTGGAAACACCATATATTTT	CASSPFSGNTIYF
-	TRBV2	-	TRBJ2-7	TGTGCCAGCAGTGACCCGGGGGGCCAGAACGAGCAGTACTTC	CASSDPGGQNEQYF
-	TRBV5-1	-	TRBJ2-3	TGCGCCAGCAGCCCGAGCTACAGCGGTGATACGCAGTATTTT	CASSPSYSGDTQYF
-	TRBV5-1	-	TRBJ2-7	TGCGCCAGCAGCTTTTTGGGGGTAGATTACGAGCAGTACTTC	CASSFLGVDYEQYF
-	TRBV12-5	-	TRBJ1-5	TGTGCTAGTGGTTTGCCTCAGGAGGTCCCGATCCCGCCCCAGCATTTT	CASGLPQEVPIPPQHF
once	TRBV28	TRBD1	TRBJ1-2	TGTGCCAGCAGTTCTAGAAGACAGGGAAACTATGGCTACACCTTC	CASSSRRQGNYGYTF
few	TRBV2	-	TRBJ2-5	TGTGCCAGCGTTAGGGGGGGAATGGGAGAGACCCAGTACTTC	CASVRGGMGETQYF
-	TRBV7-2	-	TRBJ2-7	TGTGCCAGCAGCTCCCTAATGAGCTCCTACGAGCAGTACTTC	CASSSLMSSYEQYF
-	TRBV4-1	TRBD1	TRBJ1-4	TGCGCCAGCAGCCCGCGATTGGCAGGGGGGACTGAAAAACTGTTTTTT	CASSPRLAGGTEKLFF
-	TRBV14	TRBD2	TRBJ2-1	TGTGCCAGCAGCCTCATACAGCGGGGTGAGCAGTTCTTC	CASSLIQRGEQFF
-	TRBV3-1/TRBV3-2	TRBD2	TRBJ2-7	TGTGCCAGCAGCCAAGGTGGTAGCGGGTTCTACGAGCAGTACTTC	CASSQGGSGFYEQYF
-	TRBV29-1	-	TRBJ1-1	TGCAGCGTTGAGGCAGCTAACACTGAAGCTTTCTTT	CSVEAANTEAFF
-	TRBV5-6	-	TRBJ2-5	TGTGCCAGCAGCCTGAATGTTGTGGGGGGGCCCATCCAAGAGACCCAGTACTTC	CASSLNVVGGPIQETQYF
-	TRBV7-6	-	TRBJ1-2	TGTGCCAGCAGCTTAGCCCCCGGCAGGCCTAGGAGTGGCTACACCTTC	CASSLAPGRPRSGYTF
-	TRBV7-9	TRBD1	TRBJ1-2	TGTGCCAGCAGCTTAGCCCTCCAGGGGGCGCAGGGCTACACCTTC	CASSLALQGAQGYTF